This T cell receptor beta chain is drawn from a study of monozygotic twins with inflammatory bowel disease. Whole-blood RNA isolation (total RNA) proceeded without T cell sorting. For both chains, the TCRalpha and TCRbeta cDNA went through two nested PCRs of about 15 and 9 cycles. TCRdb re-called the 5' RACE reads, yielding one record per CDR3 amino acid sequence without DNA. This sample's table has 150,000 to 200,000 distinct CDR3 sequences. Study-wide findings and caveats: Healthy co-twins showed greater TCRbeta diversity (inverse Simpson) than IBD patients. Versus healthy twins, IBD patients showed fewer clonotypes shared with others, especially with disease activity.

As to this clonotype: The antigen remains undetermined.

This CDR3 is 14 amino acids long. The germline V gene encodes CDR1 SNHLY and CDR2 FYNNEI. The specimen sequenced was blood. The TCR sequence derives from a human donor with ulcerative colitis or Crohn's disease, or a healthy co-twin of an affected twin (not recorded which). This chain connects TRBV2 to TRBJ1-6; TCRdb's D call of TRBD1 is untestable without DNA. CDR3: CASKQGSKVSPLHF.